In this sample, the clone carrying this TCR beta chain turned up a few times. Its target is not known. The sample is drawn from a study of cytomegalovirus exposure and HLA in healthy donors. Study-level points and caveats: As immune exposure information, only CMV serostatus was available. Further analysis, carried out later, found HLA-associated TCR beta chains more clonally expanded than equally common other chains.

PCR used 60 Vbeta primers and 13 Jbeta primers. The table came from immunoSEQ multiplex PCR; TCRdb's copy has only in-frame clones and leaves some out. The sample holds fewer than 200,000 clones, 80% seen once. Germline loops: CDR1 MNHNY, CDR2 SVGAGI (reference sequence). The CDR3 is made up of 16 amino acids. V shed 7 bases and J shed 14 bases, with 27 bases lying between them. The TCR originated in a human donor in good health. Sample: PBMCs. The rearrangement links TRBV6-6 to TRBJ1-6; possibly TRBD1 for D (5 bases). CDR3 sequence (DNA): TGTGCCAGCATCAACTCGGATTCGGGACTGAGATGCACCCTCCACTTT. It encodes CASINSDSGLRCTLHF.